Following are 15 T cell receptor beta chains from one sample sequenced in a study of T cells after yellow fever vaccination. MiXCR, run by TCRdb on the 5' RACE reads, gives a single entry per CDR3 protein. The sample has 500,000 to 650,000 distinct CDR3 sequences; approximately 13% are singletons. This specimen consisted of PBMCs, obtained on the day of the yellow fever booster vaccination. Receptors originate from a man between 25 and 39 years old who received the YFV17D yellow fever vaccine.

This chain joins TRBV19 and TRBJ2-1; D gene uncertain. The V end was cut by 1 base, the J end by 12 bases, with 19 bases between. Germline V gene data show CDR1 as LNHDA and CDR2 as SQIVND (reference sequence). This CDR3 has 15 residues. The chain's CDR3 is CASSIALGPFLGQFF. The CDR3 coding sequence is TGTGCCAGTAGTATAGCCCTCGGTCCCTTTTTAGGGCAGTTCTTC.

This clonotype turned up a few times. The V gene is TRBV20-1, the J gene TRBJ2-2; D not certain. Germline CDR1 DFQATT, CDR2 SNEGSKA (reference sequence). Trimming left V 2 bases short and J 0 bases short, with 13 bases between. The CDR3 runs to 16 residues. CDR3 DNA: TGCAGTGCTAGATCGGCTTCCTTTACGAACACCGGGGAGCTGTTTTTT. Translation: CSARSASFTNTGELFF.

The chain couples TRBV28 to TRBJ2-2; TRBD1 agrees at 10 bases. CDR3 length: 17 residues. CDR1 is MDHEN, CDR2 SYDVKM, per germline. V was clipped by 2 bases and J by 4 bases; unmatched bases: 7. The DNA of the CDR3 is TGTGCCAGCAGTTTAGGGGACAGGGGAGTCCGCACCGGGGAGCTGTTTTTT. It specifies CASSLGDRGVRTGELFF. Complete variable domain (other parts from reference TRBV28 and TRBJ2-2): DVKVTQSSRYLVKRTGEKVFLECVQDMDHENMFWYRQDPGLGLRLIYFSYDVKMKEKGDIPEGYSVSREKKERFSLILESASTNQTSMYLCASSLGDRGVRTGELFFGEGSRLTVL.

The gene calls are TRBV4-3 and TRBJ2-7; D is unresolved. V lost 1 base to trimming and J lost 3 bases, with 7 bases between them. CDR1 is LGHNA, CDR2 YSLEER, per germline. There are 13 residues in the CDR3. Here the CDR3 DNA reads TGCGCCAGCAGCCAAGGAACGGGCTACGAGCAGTACTTC. Translation: CASSQGTGYEQYF.

This chain uses TRBV27 with TRBJ2-2; tentative D call: TRBD2 (5 bases). Germline V gives CDR1 MNHEY, CDR2 SMNVEV (reference sequence). Trimming shortened V by 8 bases and J by 5 bases, and 9 bases separated the two germline ends. This CDR3 has 12 amino acids. CDR3 residues: CASGRETGELFF. CDR3 DNA sequence: TGTGCCAGCGGAAGGGAGACCGGGGAGCTGTTTTTT.

For this clonotype: The junction departs from the called germline gene at one end, perhaps through a read error. The chain links TRBV3-1 to TRBJ1-3, with 7 positions matching TRBD1. Germline CDR1 and CDR2: LGHDT and YNNKEL (reference sequence). The CDR3 loop spans 15 amino acids. DNA of the CDR3: TGTGCCAGCAGCGATAGCGGGACAGCAGGAAACACCACATATTTT. This codes for CASSDSGTAGNTTYF.

In its sample, this clonotype was seen many times. The rearrangement links TRBV27 to TRBJ2-5; 7 bases line up with TRBD2. V shed 4 bases and J 5 bases; nucleotides not matched to a gene: 7. Germline V gene data show CDR1 as MNHEY and CDR2 as SMNVEV (reference sequence). This CDR3 has 14 amino acids. CDR3 sequence (DNA): TGTGCCAGCAGTTCCCTTGCGGGAGCTGAGACCCAGTACTTC. Its translation is CASSSLAGAETQYF.

The V gene is TRBV11-2, the J gene TRBJ2-5; 9 nucleotides line up with TRBD2. CDR3 size: 16 residues. Trimming cost V 5 bases and J 2 bases; bases outside gene matches: 9. Germline lookup yields CDR1 SGHAT and CDR2 FQNNGV. The CDR3 is CASSHYATSGQETQYF. The CDR3 DNA follows: TGTGCCAGCAGCCATTACGCCACTAGCGGGCAAGAGACCCAGTACTTC.

This clonotype was observed a handful of times. The V gene is TRBV7-2, the J gene TRBJ2-5; TRBD1 or TRBD2 may be the D gene (5 bases each). CDR1 and CDR2 (germline): SGHTA, FQGNSA. This CDR3 is 13 amino acids long. The V end lost 7 bases, the J end lost 5 bases, and 14 bases lay between the germline ends. CDR3 in amino acids: CASTRGLGETQYF. CDR3 DNA: TGTGCCAGCACCCGGGGCCTTGGCGAGACCCAGTACTTC.

The rearrangement uses TRBV5-1 and TRBJ2-1; D is possibly TRBD2 (6 bases). The germline V gene has CDR1 SGHRS and CDR2 YFSETQ. This CDR3 comprises 13 residues. The germline V and J ends were trimmed by 3 bases and 6 bases, with 10 bases remaining between them. The DNA of the CDR3 is TGCGCCAGCAGCTCGGGGGACCGCAATGAGCAGTTCTTC. This codes for CASSSGDRNEQFF.

CDR3: CSASGQRRASPLHF. DNA for the CDR3: TGCAGTGCAAGTGGACAGAGACGTGCCTCACCCCTCCACTTT. The chain joins TRBV20-1 to TRBJ1-6; possible D gene TRBD1, 6 bases. Trimming left V 6 bases short and J 10 bases short, with 19 bases between. The germline V gene encodes CDR1 DFQATT and CDR2 SNEGSKA (reference sequence). The CDR3 sequence is 14 residues long.

This clonotype was observed many times. The CDR3 DNA reads TGTGCCATCAAAGGGGATAGCACAGATACGCAGTATTTT. Translation: CAIKGDSTDTQYF. The chain has TRBV10-3 and TRBJ2-3; tentatively, D is TRBD1 (5 bases). This CDR3 comprises 13 residues. Per the germline V gene, CDR1 is ENHRY and CDR2 is SYGVKD. V gave up 7 bases and J gave up 0 bases, with 8 bases separating them.

The table lists this clonotype with a few counts. The chain carries TRBV6-1 and TRBJ2-2; possibly TRBD2 for D (5 bases). The V end was cut by 9 bases, the J end by 0 bases, with 14 bases between. Germline V gene data show CDR1 as MNHNS and CDR2 as SASEGT. The CDR3 extends over 15 amino acids. The CDR3 reads CASNRAGTNTGELFF. The DNA for the CDR3 is TGTGCCAGTAATCGGGCCGGGACGAACACCGGGGAGCTGTTTTTT.

J is TRBJ1-2 and V is TRBV29-1; D is ambiguous. The CDR3 covers 13 residues. CDR1 and CDR2 (germline): SQVTM, ANQGSEA. Trimming took 0 bases from V and 8 from J, leaving 13 bases between them. Here the CDR3 DNA reads TGCAGCGTTGAAGATCTGGTTGCGGACGGCTACACCTTC. It yields the protein CSVEDLVADGYTF.

This clonotype was observed a handful of times. The CDR3 nucleotides read TGTGCCAGCAGTGACCAAACCGGGACTTACAACGAGCAGTACTTC. Translated, it gives CASSDQTGTYNEQYF. The chain is built from TRBV6-1 and TRBJ2-7; D perhaps matches TRBD2 (6 bases). The germline CDR1 and CDR2 sequences are MNHNS and SASEGT. V was shortened by 3 bases and J by 5 bases, with 17 bases between the two germline ends. This CDR3 comprises 15 residues.